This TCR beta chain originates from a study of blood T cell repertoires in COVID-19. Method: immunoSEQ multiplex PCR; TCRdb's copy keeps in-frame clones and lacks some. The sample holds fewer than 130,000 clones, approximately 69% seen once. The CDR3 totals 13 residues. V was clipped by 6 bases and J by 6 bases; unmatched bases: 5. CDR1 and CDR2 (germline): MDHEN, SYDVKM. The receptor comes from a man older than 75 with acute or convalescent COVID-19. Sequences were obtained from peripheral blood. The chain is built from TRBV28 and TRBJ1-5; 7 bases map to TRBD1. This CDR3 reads CASRSGQFQPQHF. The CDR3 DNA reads TGTGCCAGCAGGTCGGGACAGTTTCAGCCCCAGCATTTT.